This T cell receptor beta chain was sequenced for a study of cytomegalovirus exposure and HLA in healthy donors. Remarks on this clone: What it binds is not known.

The PCR ran on 60 Vbeta and 13 Jbeta primers. The assay was immunoSEQ multiplex PCR, and TCRdb's table has in-frame clones only and misses some. The sample has about 130,000 clones, around 70% seen once. Study-level findings and limits: In an earlier analysis, productive rearrangement rates for most beta V segments clustered near 87% or 30%. Later analysis demonstrated an association between a missense DCLRE1C variant and TCR beta V- and J-gene trimming. Further analysis, carried out later, found HLA-associated TCR beta chains more clonally expanded than equally common other chains. DRB1 had the most TCR associations and HLA-C the fewest, a later analysis found, with rates varying by HLA locus.

The specimen sequenced was PBMCs. The sequence was collected from a woman in her sixties in good health and CMV-seropositive.

In DNA form, the CDR3 reads TGTGCCAGCAGTTTCGGTCAGGGGGCTAACTATGGCTACACCTTC. Translation gives CASSFGQGANYGYTF. V gene TRBV28 combines with J gene TRBJ1-2; TRBD1 agrees at 7 bases. There are 15 residues in the CDR3. Germline V gene sequence: CDR1 MDHEN, CDR2 SYDVKM. The V segment lost 3 bases and the J segment 0 bases; nucleotides outside the gene matches: 4.